These T cell receptor beta chains were read from a single sample in a study of CD8 T cells in ankylosing spondylitis. TCRdb called the 5' RACE reads again in MiXCR, with one record for every CDR3 protein. The data show about 24,000 distinct CDR3 sequences, over 10% seen once. The sequencing input was blood. The receptors here all came from a male donor with ankylosing spondylitis or in good health (not recorded which). Each CDR3 is given with its conserved first and last residue. The order of the fields is V gene, J gene, D gene, clone size, CDR3 protein, CDR3 DNA. D genes are given only for firm matches. Part of the rows lack a size; the others show once, few, many or a class for expanded clones.

>TRBV4-3|TRBJ2-1|.|many
CASSQEEAAYNEQFF
TGCGCCAGCAGCCAAGAGGAAGCGGCCTACAATGAGCAGTTCTTC
>TRBV6-1|TRBJ1-5|TRBD1|.
CASSPTDRGPQPQHF
TGTGCCAGCAGTCCTACGGACAGGGGGCCTCAGCCCCAGCATTTT
>TRBV29-1|TRBJ2-1|TRBD2|.
CSAGSLAATDEQFF
TGCAGCGCCGGAAGCCTAGCGGCGACGGATGAGCAGTTCTTC
>TRBV6-6|TRBJ2-7|.|.
CASSYRGNYEQYF
TGTGCCAGCAGTTACCGGGGCAACTACGAGCAGTACTTC
>TRBV6-2/TRBV6-3|TRBJ2-7|.|many
CASSQPYEQYF
TGTGCCAGCAGTCAACCTTACGAGCAGTACTTC
>TRBV5-1|TRBJ1-1|TRBD1|few
CASSRDRGNTEAFF
TGCGCCAGCAGCAGGGACAGGGGGAACACTGAAGCTTTCTTT
>TRBV7-2|TRBJ2-5|.|few
CASSSRYGALETQYF
TGTGCCAGCAGCTCCCGATATGGGGCGCTCGAGACCCAGTACTTC
>TRBV7-2|TRBJ2-2|.|.
CASSLGGKTGELFF
TGTGCCAGCAGCTTAGGGGGTAAAACCGGGGAGCTGTTTTTT
>TRBV4-3|TRBJ2-7|TRBD2|few
CASIPRVAGVFYEQYF
TGCGCCAGCATCCCAAGGGTCGCGGGAGTCTTCTACGAGCAGTACTTC
>TRBV11-2|TRBJ2-1|TRBD2|few
CASSLQAGSFNEQFF
TGTGCCAGCAGCTTACAAGCGGGATCATTCAATGAGCAGTTCTTC
>TRBV11-2|TRBJ2-4|.|few
CASISLRAGAKNIQYF
TGTGCCAGCATATCCTTGCGGGCGGGGGCCAAAAACATTCAGTACTTC
>TRBV28|TRBJ2-2|.|few
CASINPNTGELFF
TGTGCCAGCATTAACCCGAACACCGGGGAGCTGTTTTTT
>TRBV25-1|TRBJ2-6|.|many
CASSDYTSYAGANVLTF
TGTGCCAGCAGTGATTACACTAGCTACGCGGGGGCCAACGTCCTGACTTTC
>TRBV4-2|TRBJ2-3|.|.
CASSQDLGTDTQYF
TGTGCCAGCAGCCAAGATTTAGGCACAGATACGCAGTATTTT
>TRBV7-9|TRBJ2-3|TRBD2|.
CASSRTRSSTDTQYF
TGTGCCAGCAGCCGGACTAGGTCTAGCACAGATACGCAGTATTTT
>TRBV4-2|TRBJ2-6|.|few
CASSQGHSGANVLTF
TGTGCCAGCAGCCAAGGGCACTCTGGGGCCAACGTCCTGACTTTC
>TRBV6-4|TRBJ2-2|TRBD2|.
CASSQAGGVTGELFF
TGTGCCAGCAGCCAAGCGGGGGGTGTCACCGGGGAGCTGTTTTTT
>TRBV5-6|TRBJ1-2|.|many
CASSPDKGIIDYGYTF
TGTGCCAGCAGCCCCGACAAGGGAATCATCGACTATGGCTACACCTTC
>TRBV6-5|TRBJ2-3|TRBD1|.
CASSGQGATDTQYF
TGTGCCAGCAGCGGACAGGGGGCAACAGATACGCAGTATTTT
>TRBV6-5|TRBJ2-2|.|many
CASSYRSTGELFF
TGTGCCAGCAGTTATCGTTCAACCGGGGAGCTGTTTTTT
>TRBV19|TRBJ2-1|TRBD2|few
CASSPSGISNEQFF
TGTGCCAGCTCTCCTAGCGGGATTAGTAATGAGCAGTTCTTC
>TRBV29-1|TRBJ1-1|TRBD1|many
CSVSGGNTEAFF
TGCAGCGTCTCAGGGGGTAACACTGAAGCTTTCTTT
>TRBV7-2|TRBJ2-1|TRBD2|many
CASSATSGVYNEQFF
TGTGCCAGCAGCGCTACTAGCGGAGTTTACAATGAGCAGTTCTTC
>TRBV7-2|TRBJ2-1|.|many
CASSEFRGEGWFF
TGTGCCAGCAGCGAATTTAGGGGGGAGGGATGGTTCTTC
>TRBV12-3/TRBV12-4|TRBJ1-6|.|.
CASSLVSYNSPLHF
TGTGCCAGCAGTTTGGTCTCCTATAATTCACCCCTCCACTTT
>TRBV29-1|TRBJ2-2|.|many
CSVYSNTGELFF
TGCAGCGTTTACAGCAACACCGGGGAGCTGTTTTTT
>TRBV3-1|TRBJ1-4|.|few
CASSQDRGGATNEKLFF
TGTGCCAGCAGCCAAGACCGAGGTGGCGCAACTAATGAAAAACTGTTTTTT
>TRBV20-1|TRBJ1-2|.|many
CSARDGLTYGYTF
TGCAGTGCCAGGGACGGCCTAACGTATGGCTACACCTTC
>TRBV10-3|TRBJ2-3|.|many
CAIGGDRGTDTQYF
TGTGCCATCGGGGGGGACAGAGGCACAGATACGCAGTATTTT
>TRBV5-1|TRBJ2-7|TRBD2|many
CASSLEGLAGFEQYF
TGCGCCAGCAGCTTGGAGGGACTAGCGGGATTCGAGCAGTACTTC
>TRBV5-1|TRBJ2-3|TRBD2|few
CASSPGLANTDTQYF
TGCGCCAGCAGCCCGGGACTAGCGAACACAGATACGCAGTATTTT
>TRBV7-2|TRBJ1-1|.|.
CASSSGRNTEAFF
TGTGCCAGCAGCTCCGGAAGGAACACTGAAGCTTTCTTT
>TRBV6-5|TRBJ2-1|TRBD2|many
CASSLAAGQWNEQFF
TGTGCCAGCAGCCTAGCGGCGGGCCAGTGGAATGAGCAGTTCTTC
>TRBV6-2/TRBV6-3|TRBJ2-5|TRBD1|.
CASSSTGTGVQEAQYF
TGTGCCAGCAGTTCCACCGGGACAGGGGTCCAAGAGGCCCAGTACTTC
>TRBV20-1|TRBJ2-3|.|many
CSAKGPGEWDTQYF
TGCAGTGCCAAGGGGCCGGGAGAGTGGGATACGCAGTATTTT
>TRBV5-6|TRBJ2-7|.|many
CASSLNYEQYF
TGTGCCAGCAGCTTGAACTACGAGCAGTACTTC
>TRBV5-1|TRBJ2-1|.|many
CASSFQPDGGEQFF
TGCGCCAGCAGCTTCCAGCCCGATGGGGGTGAGCAGTTCTTC
>TRBV29-1|TRBJ2-1|.|few
CSVQEDTNEQFF
TGCAGCGTGCAGGAGGACACCAATGAGCAGTTCTTC